This TCR beta chain was sequenced for a study of CD8+CD57+ T cells in acquired aplastic anemia. Looking at the study overall: The sorted CD4+ and CD8+ cells yielded an average about 3.3 ug of DNA.

By flow cytometry, patients selected for sequencing had shown an expansion of CD8+CD57+ cells. V dropped 7 bases and J dropped 0; count of bases not matched to a gene: 5. Germline V gene sequence: CDR1 LNHDA, CDR2 SQIVND (reference sequence). CDR3 length: 15 residues. Researchers used genomic DNA as the template to profile TCR beta VDJ and CDR3. One entry per CDR3 protein results from TCRdb running MiXCR on the reads. The profile shows 150,000 or so distinct CDR3 sequences, about 50% of them singletons. V and J are TRBV19 and TRBJ2-3; 9 bases fit TRBD1. Sequencing used sorted CD4+, CD8+, or CD8+CD57+ T cells (not recorded which) from PBMCs. This TCR was sampled from a human donor with aplastic anemia. CDR3 residues: CASKDRGPSTDTQYF. The CDR3 DNA is TGTGCCAGTAAGGACAGGGGACCGAGCACAGATACGCAGTATTTT.